These 30 T cell receptor beta chains were sequenced from one sample in a study of spatial heterogeneity in lung cancer. The time point was: sample taken at primary tumor resection. In each case, whole RNA from tumor, nontumor lung or frozen PBMC was sequenced unsorted. One entry per CDR3 protein results from TCRdb running MiXCR on the 5' RACE reads. The sample lists 45,000 to 65,000 distinct CDR3 sequences, approximately 7% occurring once. The specimen was PBMCs, collected at surgery. Every receptor here comes from a female donor with early-stage non-small cell lung cancer.

This clonotype was seen many times. The CDR3 here is CASGKNNEQFF. CDR3 sequence (DNA): TGTGCCAGCGGGAAAAACAATGAGCAGTTCTTC. The chain carries TRBV7-9 and TRBJ2-1, with no clear D. The V gene lost 8 bases and the J gene lost 5 bases, with 7 bases spanning the gap. Germline values: CDR1 SEHNR, CDR2 FQNEAQ (reference sequence). The CDR3 runs to 11 residues.

This clonotype was picked up many times. This chain links TRBV20-1 with TRBJ1-4; unclear D gene. The CDR3 is made up of 13 amino acids. Germline lookup yields CDR1 DFQATT and CDR2 SNEGSKA (reference sequence). Trimming cost V 7 bases and J 7 bases, with 16 bases left between them. The CDR3 protein is CSVPAPGSEKLFF. The CDR3 region has the DNA TGCAGTGTCCCGGCCCCTGGTAGTGAAAAACTGTTTTTT.

This clonotype has a count of ten or more. The CDR3 sequence: CASSFYRRTTDTQYF. CDR3 sequence (DNA): TGTGCCAGCAGTTTCTACAGGAGAACCACAGATACGCAGTATTTT. The V and J genes are TRBV12-3 or TRBV12-4 and TRBJ2-3; a weak D match, TRBD1 (5 bases). The CDR3 extends over 15 amino acids. The V and J ends lost 3 bases and 2 bases respectively, with 12 bases between them.

This clonotype was recorded at least ten times. The chain links TRBV6-5 to TRBJ1-1; D remains ambiguous. This CDR3 has 14 residues. V lost 6 bases and J lost 1, with 12 bases in between. The germline CDR1 and CDR2 sequences are MNHEY and SVGAGI. CDR3 bases: TGTGCCAGCAGCATGACACACGAGAACACTGAAGCTTTCTTT. Residues: CASSMTHENTEAFF.

This clonotype was detected ten times or more. The chain links TRBV28 to TRBJ2-7; 10 bases match TRBD2. The CDR3 runs 14 residues. Looked up from germline, CDR1 is MDHEN and CDR2 is SYDVKM. J was trimmed by 3 bases and V by 7 bases; bases with no gene match: 6. The CDR3 reads CASTYSGGYYEQYF. CDR3 DNA: TGTGCCAGCACTTATAGCGGGGGGTACTACGAGCAGTACTTC.

The rearrangement links TRBV6-5 to TRBJ2-7; D not certain. The CDR3 has 15 residues. Germline V gene lookup returns CDR1 MNHEY and CDR2 SVGAGI. The V end lost 6 bases, the J end lost 1 base, and 16 bases lay between the germline ends. The CDR3 sequence: CASRSQVGQSYEQYF. In nucleotides, the CDR3 is TGTGCCAGCAGGTCCCAGGTCGGGCAATCCTACGAGCAGTACTTC.

This clonotype was counted many times. The chain uses TRBV2 and TRBJ2-1; TRBD2 is a possible D gene (5 bases). This CDR3 spans 14 amino acids. The germline V gene has CDR1 SNHLY and CDR2 FYNNEI. V gave up 7 bases and J gave up 5 bases, with 15 bases separating them. CDR3 coding DNA: TGTGCCAGCACCGAGGACTTCCGTCACAATGAGCAGTTCTTC. This sequence encodes CASTEDFRHNEQFF.

The sample holds many counts of this clonotype. V usage is TRBV6-1 and J usage is TRBJ1-6; D unclear. V lost 7 bases and J lost 8, with 15 bases in between. This CDR3 has 14 amino acids. Per the germline V gene, CDR1 is MNHNS and CDR2 is SASEGT. The CDR3: CASMETYGYSPLHF. In DNA form, the CDR3 reads TGTGCCAGCATGGAGACGTATGGCTATTCACCCCTCCACTTT.

This chain connects TRBV6-1 to TRBJ1-5; D gene ambiguous. Germline V gene lookup returns CDR1 MNHNS and CDR2 SASEGT. There are 13 residues in the CDR3. V was clipped by 7 bases and J by 6 bases, with 13 bases between them. This CDR3 is CASIAFWGQPQHF. The CDR3 coding sequence is TGTGCCAGCATAGCCTTTTGGGGTCAGCCCCAGCATTTT.

The sample holds many counts of this clonotype. The V and J genes are TRBV4-1 and TRBJ2-1, with 8 bases that match TRBD1. This CDR3 is built from 17 residues. V shed 4 bases, J shed 9 bases, and the junction held 17 bases outside the gene matches. Germline V gene data show CDR1 as MGHRA and CDR2 as YSYEKL. CDR3 coding DNA: TGCGCCAGCAGCCGTGGACAGGGCCCGAGAATCTCGGGTGAGCAGTTCTTC. Translated, it gives CASSRGQGPRISGEQFF.

Relative to its sample, this clonotype is medium-sized. The chain links TRBV29-1 to TRBJ2-7; D may be TRBD1 (5 bases). V was cut by 4 bases and J by 4 bases, with 8 bases left in between. The germline V gene encodes CDR1 SQVTM and CDR2 ANQGSEA. The CDR3 loop spans 11 amino acids. DNA of the CDR3: TGCAGCGTTGCAGGGTTGTACGAGCAGTACTTC. Protein product: CSVAGLYEQYF.

This clonotype was counted ten times or more. The chain links TRBV29-1 to TRBJ2-2, with TRBD1 identical over 7 bases. Germline V lookup: CDR1 SQVTM, CDR2 ANQGSEA. The J segment lost 5 bases and the V segment lost 4 bases, leaving 4 bases of the junction unmatched. The CDR3 length is 13 residues. DNA for the CDR3: TGCAGCGTTGCACAGGACAGGACCGGGGAGCTGTTTTTT. Its translation: CSVAQDRTGELFF.

A word on this clonotype: At one end, the junction sequence differs from germline, possibly due to a read error. This sequence joins TRBV7-2 and TRBJ2-3; D ambiguous. From germline, CDR1 is SGHTA and CDR2 FQGNSA. The CDR3 extends over 14 amino acids. In nucleotides, the CDR3 is TGTGCCAGCAGCTTAGTCATGACCCCAGATGCGCAGTATTTT. Translating it yields CASSLVMTPDAQYF. Looking up the rest from reference TRBV7-2 and TRBJ2-3 gives the full variable domain: GAGVSQSPSNKVTEKGKDVELRCDPISGHTALYWYRQSLGQGLEFLIYFQGNSAPDKSGLPSDRFSAERTGGSVSTLTIQRTQQEDSAVYLCASSLVMTPDAQYFGPGTRLTVL.

This chain connects TRBV20-1 to TRBJ2-7; 12 positions match TRBD1. After removal of 2 bases from V and 0 bases from J, the junction contained 2 bases not matched to a gene. The CDR3 covers 15 residues. The germline gives CDR1 DFQATT, CDR2 SNEGSKA (reference sequence). CDR3 amino acids: CSARPGQGASYEQYF. The CDR3 coding sequence is TGCAGTGCTAGACCGGGACAGGGGGCCTCCTACGAGCAGTACTTC.

V gene TRBV7-2 combines with J gene TRBJ1-6, with unresolved D. V dropped 1 base and J dropped 14 bases, with 12 bases sitting between them. The CDR3 totals 13 residues. Germline loops: CDR1 SGHTA, CDR2 FQGNSA. CDR3 in DNA: TGTGCCAGCAGCTTAGAGGAGAAAGCCACCCTCCACTTT. Its translation is CASSLEEKATLHF.

This clonotype came up a few times. The rearrangement links TRBV20-1 to TRBJ1-1; 8 positions agree with TRBD1. There are 14 residues in the CDR3. The V and J ends lost 2 bases and 5 bases, in that order; junction bases with no gene match: 7. Germline assignment: CDR1 DFQATT and CDR2 SNEGSKA (reference sequence). CDR3 residues: CSARSRQGTTEAFF. In DNA form, the CDR3 reads TGCAGTGCTAGATCGCGACAGGGGACGACTGAAGCTTTCTTT.

This clonotype showed up just a few times. The genes are TRBV6-2 or TRBV6-3 and TRBJ2-7, with a weak D call TRBD2 (5 bases). CDR3 length: 14 amino acids. Trimming took off 4 bases at V and 6 bases at J, with 16 bases between the two ends. Germline V gives CDR1 MNHEY, CDR2 SVGEGT. CDR3 in amino acids: CASSLLGPIPEQYF. The CDR3 DNA is TGTGCCAGCAGTTTACTAGGACCGATCCCCGAGCAGTACTTC.

V usage is TRBV11-2 and J usage is TRBJ2-3; 11 bases agree with TRBD2. The CDR3 has 17 residues. Germline CDR1 reads SGHAT; CDR2 reads FQNNGV. J lost 3 bases, V lost 7 bases, and 12 bases had no gene match. This CDR3 reads CASTHRSGGARTDTQYF. CDR3 DNA sequence: TGTGCCAGCACCCACCGTAGCGGGGGGGCCAGAACAGATACGCAGTATTTT.

This clonotype was picked up many times. The V call is TRBV11-1, the J call TRBJ2-1, with D perhaps matching TRBD2 (6 bases). This CDR3 has 16 amino acids. The germline CDR1 and CDR2 sequences are SGHAT and FQDESV (reference sequence). The V gene lost 2 bases and the J gene lost 3 bases, with 14 bases spanning the gap. The DNA for the CDR3 is TGTGCCAGCAGCTTAATGGGGGGAAGGTTCTACAATGAGCAGTTCTTC. This codes for CASSLMGGRFYNEQFF. Looking up the rest from reference TRBV11-1 and TRBJ2-1 gives the full variable domain: EAEVAQSPRYKITEKSQAVAFWCDPISGHATLYWYRQILGQGPELLVQFQDESVVDDSQLPKDRFSAERLKGVDSTLKIQPAELGDSAMYLCASSLMGGRFYNEQFFGPGTRLTVL.

This clonotype was found many times. CDR3 DNA: TGCAGTGCCGATAGGGCGTTAGAAGAGACCCAGTACTTC. This sequence encodes CSADRALEETQYF. V usage is TRBV20-1 and J usage is TRBJ2-5, with D uncertain. The CDR3 extends over 13 amino acids. The V and J ends lost 6 bases and 3 bases respectively, with 14 bases between them. Germline CDR1 DFQATT, CDR2 SNEGSKA (reference sequence).

This chain joins TRBV3-1 and TRBJ2-5; D is unclear. This CDR3 contains 11 residues. Trimming left V 7 bases short and J 4 bases short, with 7 bases between. CDR1 LGHDT and CDR2 YNNKEL come from the germline V gene (reference sequence). CDR3 protein: CASIGPETQYF. The CDR3 nucleotides are TGTGCCAGCATAGGGCCAGAGACCCAGTACTTC.

This clonotype was picked up many times. The chain carries TRBV4-2 and TRBJ2-6; D is uncertain. The CDR3 extends over 13 amino acids. The germline gives CDR1 LGHNA, CDR2 YNFKEQ. Trimming stripped 4 bases from V and 1 base from J, with 2 bases between. CDR3 residues: CASSRSGANVLTF. As DNA, the CDR3 is TGTGCCAGCAGCCGATCTGGGGCCAACGTCCTGACTTTC.

This clonotype appeared many times. The V call is TRBV14, the J call TRBJ2-3, with D possibly TRBD1 on 6 matching bases. With 1 base removed from V and 8 bases from J, the gap between germline ends came to 10 bases. CDR1 SGHDN and CDR2 FVKESK come from the germline V gene. The CDR3 has 13 residues. This CDR3 reads CASSQGPRGTQYF. The CDR3 bases are TGTGCCAGCAGCCAAGGGCCCAGGGGTACGCAGTATTTT.

This clonotype was found a few times. This chain connects TRBV5-1 to TRBJ1-2; tentatively, D is TRBD1 (5 bases). The CDR3 has 14 residues. Trimming pared 4 bases from V and 1 base from J, leaving 11 bases between. Germline CDR1 and CDR2: SGHRS and YFSETQ. The CDR3 reads CASSHGTFNYGYTF. The CDR3 nucleotides are TGCGCCAGCAGCCACGGGACTTTTAACTATGGCTACACCTTC.

This clonotype was seen a handful of times. The rearrangement uses TRBV7-9 and TRBJ1-1, with 8 bases lining up with TRBD1. Trimming took 5 bases from V and 0 from J; bases not matched to a gene: 5. This CDR3 has 15 residues. The germline gives CDR1 SEHNR, CDR2 FQNEAQ (reference sequence). The CDR3 is CASSRPTGVNTEAFF. The CDR3 DNA is TGTGCCAGCAGCCGCCCGACAGGGGTGAACACTGAAGCTTTCTTT.

This clonotype has a count of ten or more. V is TRBV19 and J is TRBJ2-1; no clear D. There are 15 residues in the CDR3. Per the germline V gene, CDR1 is LNHDA and CDR2 is SQIVND (reference sequence). Between the trimmed V and J ends, which lost 4 bases and 2 bases, there was a span of 12 bases. Written as DNA, the CDR3 is TGTGCCAGTAGTACAGAAGTCCAACCCTACAATGAGCAGTTCTTC. Protein: CASSTEVQPYNEQFF.

This clonotype has ten or more counts. For the CDR3, the DNA is TGTGCCAGCTCACCTCCGTCCTCGGAGACCCAGTACTTC. It specifies CASSPPSSETQYF. This chain joins TRBV18 and TRBJ2-5; unclear D gene. V shed 3 bases and J shed 5 bases, with 10 bases lying between them. CDR1 and CDR2 (germline): KGHSH, LQKENI. This CDR3 contains 13 residues. Full variable domain (rest looked up from reference TRBV18 and TRBJ2-5): NAGVMQNPRHLVRRRGQEARLRCSPMKGHSHVYWYRQLPEEGLKFMVYLQKENIIDESGMPKERFSAEFPKEGPSILRIQQVVRGDSAAYFCASSPPSSETQYFGPGTRLLVL.

Many counts were recorded for this clonotype. CDR3 protein: CASSLGGLGYGYTF. In DNA form, the CDR3 reads TGTGCCAGCAGCTTGGGGGGGCTAGGCTATGGCTACACCTTC. The chain combines TRBV5-6 with TRBJ1-2; TRBD1 might be the D (6 bases). The CDR3 is 14 amino acids. V shed 0 bases and J shed 4 bases, with 10 bases lying between them. Germline loops: CDR1 SGHDT, CDR2 YYEEEE.

This clonotype came up a few times. The V call is TRBV6-1, the J call TRBJ2-5; possible D gene TRBD2, 6 bases. CDR1 MNHNS and CDR2 SASEGT come from the germline V gene. The CDR3 is 14 amino acids. Deletions cut 6 bases from V and 0 bases from J, with 11 bases between. The CDR3 sequence: CASRLWGDQETQYF. CDR3 coding DNA: TGTGCCAGCAGACTATGGGGGGACCAAGAGACCCAGTACTTC.

The chain recombines TRBV7-9 with TRBJ2-7; perhaps D is TRBD1 or TRBD2 (6 bases each). The CDR3 spans 16 residues. Germline V gives CDR1 SEHNR, CDR2 FQNEAQ (reference sequence). Trimming cost V 5 bases and J 4 bases, with 21 bases left between them. The CDR3, as DNA: TGTGCCAGCAGCAGAAACGGGGGCGCCTTTTCGTACGAGCAGTACTTC. Translating gives CASSRNGGAFSYEQYF.